The 15 T cell receptor beta chains below come from one sample, sequenced in a study of shared clonotypes between healthy human individuals. Method: immunoSEQ multiplex PCR; TCRdb's copy keeps in-frame clones and lacks some. Among about 2.2 million clones listed, about 93% were seen once. CD45RO-negative CD8 cells positively selected for CCR7 made up the naive population, which excluded terminally differentiated effector memory CD45RA+ cells. Specimen: naive CD8+ T cells from PBMCs. The receptors were gathered from a man aged 18 to 35 in good health. Some clones in this sample may be carry-over from other donors' samples.

This clone was counted a few times. The CDR3 DNA reads as TGTGCCAGCAGTTCGACAGGGGACGAGCAGTACTTC. Its protein product is CASSSTGDEQYF. The chain carries TRBV27 and TRBJ2-7; 8 bases agree with TRBD1. The ends lost 4 bases at V and 5 bases at J; junction bases unmatched: 1. CDR1 is MNHEY and CDR2 is SMNVEV in the germline V gene (reference sequence). The CDR3 contains 12 residues.

The CDR3 DNA sequence: TGTGCCAGCAGTAATCTAGCGGCCGAGCAGTACTTC. Protein sequence: CASSNLAAEQYF. The J gene is TRBJ2-7, the V gene TRBV6-6; TRBD2 matches at 7 bases. This CDR3 has 12 residues. CDR1 is MNHNY, CDR2 SVGAGI, per germline (reference sequence). The V and J ends lost 5 bases and 6 bases, in that order; junction bases with no gene match: 4.

V usage is TRBV4-2 and J usage is TRBJ1-5, with D possibly matching TRBD1 (5 bases). Trimming removed 0 bases at V and 2 bases at J, with 11 bases between. From germline, CDR1 is LGHNA and CDR2 YNFKEQ. The CDR3 sequence is 16 residues long. CDR3 DNA: TGTGCCAGCAGCCAAGACAGACCGGGGGGCAATCAGCCCCAGCATTTT. Translating it yields CASSQDRPGGNQPQHF.

This clone showed up just a few times. The sample has other DNA sequences that encode this CDR3 too. V gene TRBV7-9 combines with J gene TRBJ2-7, with 7 bases lining up with TRBD1. CDR3 length: 13 residues. Germline lookup yields CDR1 SEHNR and CDR2 FQNEAQ (reference sequence). V shed 6 bases, J shed 0 bases, and the junction held 2 bases outside the gene matches. The CDR3 is CASSWDSSYEQYF. The CDR3 DNA follows: TGTGCCAGCAGTTGGGACAGCTCCTACGAGCAGTACTTC.

This chain uses TRBV25-1 with TRBJ2-2; D is unclear. The CDR3 has 13 residues. Per the germline V gene, CDR1 is MGHDK and CDR2 is SYGVNS. The ends were cut back, 0 bases at V and 8 bases at J, with 7 bases in the middle. The DNA of the CDR3 is TGTGCCAGCAGTGAATATCTTCCAGGGGAGCTGTTTTTT. Translated: CASSEYLPGELFF.

The rearrangement uses TRBV30 and TRBJ2-5, with D possibly being TRBD1 (6 bases). The J call may be in error: the DNA end matches TRBJ2-7 better. Germline-derived CDR1 and CDR2 are GTSNPN and SVGIG (reference sequence). This CDR3 spans 12 amino acids. CDR3 in amino acids: CAWGDNSYEQYF. CDR3 coding DNA: TGTGCCTGGGGGGACAATTCCTACGAGCAGTACTTC.

The genes are TRBV10-1 and TRBJ1-2; D possibly corresponds to TRBD1 (5 bases). Germline V gene data show CDR1 as WNHNN and CDR2 as SYGVQD (reference sequence). V was trimmed by 3 bases and J by 8 bases, leaving 16 bases between them. CDR3 size: 14 residues. CDR3 sequence: CASSDSGQGEGYTF. The CDR3 nucleotides are TGCGCCAGCAGTGACTCTGGGCAGGGAGAAGGCTACACCTTC.

The chain combines TRBV19 with TRBJ2-7; TRBD2 matches at 7 bases. Germline assignment: CDR1 LNHDA and CDR2 SQIVND (reference sequence). This CDR3 contains 15 residues. The junction had 15 bases not matched to a gene; V was cut back by 5 bases and J by 8 bases. CDR3 residues: CASSPRTRDYVKQYF. In DNA form, the CDR3 reads TGTGCCAGTAGTCCAAGAACTCGGGACTATGTTAAGCAGTACTTC.

V gene TRBV10-3 combines with J gene TRBJ2-7, with D perhaps assigned TRBD1 or TRBD2 (5 bases each). The germline V gene encodes CDR1 ENHRY and CDR2 SYGVKD. The CDR3 has 18 amino acids. V was pared by 0 bases and J by 2 bases, with 20 bases between. CDR3 sequence reads: CAISESRVRDPRTYEQYF. CDR3 nucleotides: TGTGCCATCAGTGAGTCTAGGGTCAGGGACCCAAGAACCTACGAGCAGTACTTC.

This sequence joins TRBV19 and TRBJ2-7; possible D gene TRBD1, 6 bases. Trimming cost V 6 bases and J 8 bases, with 17 bases left between them. Germline CDR1 and CDR2: LNHDA and SQIVND (reference sequence). The CDR3 has 13 residues. CDR3 in amino acids: CASRHRGQSQQYF. The DNA of the CDR3 is TGTGCCAGTAGACATCGGGGACAAAGCCAGCAGTACTTC.

The rearrangement joins TRBV7-9 to TRBJ2-4; D is uncertain. This CDR3 has 13 residues. Per germline, CDR1 SEHNR and CDR2 FQNEAQ (reference sequence). The V end was cut by 2 bases, the J end by 7 bases, with 9 bases between. The CDR3 spells CASSLLPWNIQYF. The DNA of the CDR3 is TGTGCCAGCAGCTTACTCCCTTGGAACATTCAGTACTTC.

The chain has TRBV5-1 and TRBJ2-7; TRBD1 matches at 12 bases. Per the germline V gene, CDR1 is SGHRS and CDR2 is YFSETQ. V shed 3 bases, J shed 6 bases, and the junction held 4 bases outside the gene matches. This CDR3 is built from 14 residues. The CDR3 bases are TGCGCCAGCAGCTACAGGGACAGGGGGCCCGAGCAGTACTTC. Translation gives CASSYRDRGPEQYF.

This chain connects TRBV29-1 to TRBJ1-3; D is unresolved. V gave up 0 bases and J gave up 2 bases, with 20 bases separating them. This CDR3 spans 18 amino acids. The germline V gene has CDR1 SQVTM and CDR2 ANQGSEA. CDR3 residues: CSVEDWSAAEHTGNTIYF. The CDR3 DNA reads TGCAGCGTTGAAGATTGGTCGGCGGCGGAGCACACTGGAAACACCATATATTTT.

The chain is built from TRBV5-1 and TRBJ2-7; TRBD1 agrees at 7 bases. This CDR3 contains 13 residues. V was pared by 5 bases and J by 0 bases, with 2 bases of the junction left unmatched. The germline V gene encodes CDR1 SGHRS and CDR2 YFSETQ. CDR3 nucleotide sequence: TGCGCCAGCAGGGACAGGAGCTCCTACGAGCAGTACTTC. It is translated as CASRDRSSYEQYF.

The J gene is TRBJ1-2, the V gene TRBV18; D is possibly TRBD1 (5 bases). CDR1 KGHSH and CDR2 LQKENI come from the germline V gene. CDR3 length equals 15 residues. Trimming pared 5 bases from V and 4 bases from J, leaving 17 bases between. In DNA, the CDR3 is TGTGCCAGCTCAGACCTTGGGGGGTCGGGCTATGGCTACACCTTC. This gives the protein CASSDLGGSGYGYTF.